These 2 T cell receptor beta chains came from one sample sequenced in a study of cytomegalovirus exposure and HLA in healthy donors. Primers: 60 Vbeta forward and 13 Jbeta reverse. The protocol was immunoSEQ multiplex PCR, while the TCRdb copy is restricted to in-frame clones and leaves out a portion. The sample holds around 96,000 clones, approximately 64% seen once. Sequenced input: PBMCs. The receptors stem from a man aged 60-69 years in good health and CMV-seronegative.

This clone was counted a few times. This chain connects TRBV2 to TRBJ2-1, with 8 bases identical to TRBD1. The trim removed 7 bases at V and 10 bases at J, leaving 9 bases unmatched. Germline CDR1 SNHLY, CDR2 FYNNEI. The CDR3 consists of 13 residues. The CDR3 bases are TGTGCCAGCATCCGGGACAGGCGAAGCGAGCAGTTCTTC. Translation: CASIRDRRSEQFF.

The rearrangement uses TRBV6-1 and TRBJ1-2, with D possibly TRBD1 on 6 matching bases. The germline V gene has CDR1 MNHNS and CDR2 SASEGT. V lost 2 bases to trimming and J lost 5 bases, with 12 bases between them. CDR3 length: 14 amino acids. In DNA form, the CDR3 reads TGTGCCAGCAGTGAAACAGGGTGGGGATATGGCTACACCTTC. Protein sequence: CASSETGWGYGYTF.